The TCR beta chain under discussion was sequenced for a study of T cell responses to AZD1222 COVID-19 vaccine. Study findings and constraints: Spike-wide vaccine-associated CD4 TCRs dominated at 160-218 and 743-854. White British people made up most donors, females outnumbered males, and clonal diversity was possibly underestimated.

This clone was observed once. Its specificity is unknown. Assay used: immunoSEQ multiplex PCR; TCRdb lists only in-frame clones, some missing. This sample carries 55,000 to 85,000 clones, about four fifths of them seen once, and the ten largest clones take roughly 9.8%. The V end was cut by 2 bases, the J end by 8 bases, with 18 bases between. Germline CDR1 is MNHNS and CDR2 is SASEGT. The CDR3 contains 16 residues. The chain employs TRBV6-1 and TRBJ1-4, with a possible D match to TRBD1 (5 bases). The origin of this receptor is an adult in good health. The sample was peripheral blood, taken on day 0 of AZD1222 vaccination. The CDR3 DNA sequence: TGTGCCAGCAGTGAACATCAGGGAGGAGTAGTCGAAAAACTGTTTTTT. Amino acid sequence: CASSEHQGGVVEKLFF.